These 9 T cell receptor beta chains were sequenced from one sample in a study of post-analysis software for immune sequencing data. What these receptors recognize is not known. Whole-study results and caveats: Five or six TRBV segments, TRBV5-6, TRBV5-1 and TRBV20-1 among them, were found more frequent in patients than controls.

Unique molecular identifiers featured in each of the TCR beta cDNA libraries. From the PCR reads, TCRdb called clonotypes with MiXCR, one entry per CDR3 protein. The table has almost 700,000 distinct CDR3 sequences, 59% seen once. Sequenced material: blood. The receptors here all came from a girl aged 2-10 years with multiple sclerosis.

The rearrangement links TRBV10-2 to TRBJ1-2, with TRBD1 matching over 10 bases. The CDR3 is made up of 17 amino acids. Losses at the gene ends were 2 bases for V and 6 bases for J; bases not matched to a gene: 12. Germline assignment: CDR1 WSHSY and CDR2 SAAADI. The DNA for the CDR3 is TGCGCCAGCAGTGAGCGCGTGACAGGGGGCTGGGGCCATGGCTACACCTTC. It specifies CASSERVTGGWGHGYTF.

This chain uses TRBV20-1 with TRBJ2-3; a possible D gene is TRBD2 (7 bases). The CDR3 is 15 residues long. The ends were cut back, 1 base at V and 6 bases at J, with 17 bases in the middle. Germline-derived CDR1 and CDR2 are DFQATT and SNEGSKA (reference sequence). CDR3 protein: CSARGGREIPDTQYF. The DNA of the CDR3 is TGCAGTGCTAGAGGGGGGCGGGAGATCCCCGATACGCAGTATTTT.

The CDR3 DNA reads as TGTGCCTGGCCCCTGGGACGGGACTACGAGCAGTACTTC. Amino acids: CAWPLGRDYEQYF. The chain uses TRBV30 and TRBJ2-7; either TRBD1 or TRBD2 may fit D (5 bases each). Per the germline V gene, CDR1 is GTSNPN and CDR2 is SVGIG (reference sequence). This CDR3 spans 13 amino acids. The V end was cut by 5 bases, the J end by 3 bases, with 14 bases between.

The genes are TRBV29-1 and TRBJ2-7, with D perhaps TRBD1 (5 bases). The tail of the sequence fits TRBJ2-5 better, so the J call may be wrong. The germline V gene encodes CDR1 SQVTM and CDR2 ANQGSEA. The CDR3 sequence is 13 residues long. CDR3 nucleotides: TGCAGCGTTGAAGTACAGGCCCAAGAGACCCAGTACTTC. This gives the protein CSVEVQAQETQYF.

The chain uses TRBV29-1 and TRBJ2-3, with TRBD2 matching 8 bases. J gave up 2 bases and V 3 bases, and 4 bases lay outside the gene matches. This CDR3 has 14 amino acids. Germline V gives CDR1 SQVTM, CDR2 ANQGSEA. Here the CDR3 DNA reads TGCAGCGTTGATAGCGGGAAGGTCACAGATACGCAGTATTTT. Residues: CSVDSGKVTDTQYF.

The V and J genes are TRBV28 and TRBJ2-5, with D perhaps matching TRBD1 (6 bases). The J call may be faulty, since TRBJ2-7 better matches the DNA end. CDR1 MDHEN and CDR2 SYDVKM come from the germline V gene. The CDR3 totals 14 residues. In nucleotides, the CDR3 is TGTGCCAGCAGTCGCAGGGCAGGGGTCGCCGAGCAGTACTTC. Amino acids: CASSRRAGVAEQYF.

The chain employs TRBV29-1 and TRBJ2-7; D uncertain. V shed 1 base and J shed 2 bases, with 12 bases lying between them. This CDR3 has 14 amino acids. Germline assignment: CDR1 SQVTM and CDR2 ANQGSEA. This CDR3 is CSVEAGVETYEQYF. In nucleotides, the CDR3 is TGCAGCGTTGAAGCAGGAGTGGAAACCTACGAGCAGTACTTC.

Comment on this clonotype: A much bigger clone sits one base away, suggesting this may be a read error. This chain joins TRBV12-3 or TRBV12-4 and TRBJ2-3, with 7 positions matching TRBD2. There are 12 residues in the CDR3. The DNA for the CDR3 is TGTGCCGGCAGTTTAGCGGGAGATACGCAGTATTTT. It translates to CAGSLAGDTQYF.

Comments on this clonotype: The junction departs from germline at one end; a sequencing error may be responsible. The chain combines TRBV27 with TRBJ1-5; D ambiguous. Germline assignment: CDR1 MNHEY and CDR2 SMNVEV (reference sequence). The CDR3 sequence is 14 residues long. The CDR3 nucleotides read TGTGCCAGCGGTTTAAGCAGACTCAATCAGCCCCAGCATTTT. Its protein product is CASGLSRLNQPQHF.